Shown below are 20 T cell receptor beta chains from a single sample sequenced in a study of prognosis after radiotherapy for stage I lung cancer. Template was genomic DNA; TCR beta CDR3 amplified in two multiplex PCR rounds. Primers specific to each TRBV and TRBJ gene drove first-round PCR. Each CDR3 protein gets one entry after TCRdb re-called the multiplex PCR reads with MiXCR. In the table there are about 27,000 distinct CDR3 sequences, around 30% of which are singletons. The specimen was PBMCs, collected before or after stereotactic body radiation therapy (not recorded which). All receptors come from a donor aged 50 or older with non-small cell lung cancer.

The CDR3 loop reads CASSLAGNSSYEQYF. CDR3 nucleotides: TGCGCCAGCAGCCTAGCGGGGAATAGCTCCTACGAGCAGTACTTC. The chain is built from TRBV5-1 and TRBJ2-7; 9 bases align to TRBD2. Germline V gene data show CDR1 as SGHRS and CDR2 as YFSETQ. The V and J ends lost 4 bases and 0 bases, in that order; junction bases with no gene match: 5. CDR3 length: 15 amino acids.

This clonotype was detected ten times or more. The chain recombines TRBV6-1 with TRBJ2-7; D ambiguous. This CDR3 contains 12 residues. Looked up from germline, CDR1 is MNHNS and CDR2 is SASEGT. V lost 3 bases and J 6 bases, leaving 9 bases between the germline ends. CDR3 region: CASSENNPEQYF. CDR3 coding DNA: TGTGCCAGCAGTGAGAATAACCCCGAGCAGTACTTC.

The V gene is TRBV4-2, the J gene TRBJ2-3; D is perhaps TRBD2 (5 bases). V was clipped by 4 bases and J by 2 bases, with 25 bases between them. Germline V lookup: CDR1 LGHNA, CDR2 YNFKEQ. CDR3 length: 19 amino acids. CDR3 nucleotide sequence: TGTGCCAGCAGCCCTTCGGCTAGCTTGGGCCCTAAGCACACAGATACGCAGTATTTT. It encodes CASSPSASLGPKHTDTQYF.

In its sample, this clonotype was seen many times. The rearrangement uses TRBV28 and TRBJ1-4; 7 bases are shared with TRBD1. V gave up 5 bases and J gave up 7 bases; unmatched junction bases: 10. CDR1 MDHEN and CDR2 SYDVKM come from the germline V gene. CDR3 size: 15 residues. In nucleotides, the CDR3 is TGTGCCAGCAGTGACACAGGGGTCCGAAGTGAAAAACTGTTTTTT. Amino acids: CASSDTGVRSEKLFF.

This clonotype was counted many times. The chain is built from TRBV7-6 and TRBJ1-1; D might be TRBD1 (6 bases). V was clipped by 0 bases and J by 10 bases, with 9 bases between them. The CDR3 length is 12 residues. Germline values: CDR1 SGHVS, CDR2 FNYEAQ. CDR3 in amino acids: CASSLAGAGAFF. CDR3 coding DNA: TGTGCCAGCAGCTTAGCGGGGGCCGGAGCTTTCTTT.

The rearrangement uses TRBV4-2 and TRBJ1-4; weak D call: TRBD1 (5 bases). Trimming shortened V by 0 bases and J by 7 bases, and 12 bases separated the two germline ends. Germline V gene data show CDR1 as LGHNA and CDR2 as YNFKEQ. The length of the CDR3 is 15 residues. CDR3 DNA sequence: TGTGCCAGCAGCCAAGATTTCAGGGCAGGTGAAAAACTGTTTTTT. Translated, it gives CASSQDFRAGEKLFF.

This clonotype was seen many times. This sequence joins TRBV12-3 or TRBV12-4 and TRBJ2-2; 10 bases fit TRBD2. The CDR3 length is 17 residues. V lost 4 bases to trimming and J lost 4 bases; unmatched junction nucleotides: 9. The CDR3 bases are TGTGCCAGCAGTTATGTAGCGGGGGGTTCGGGCACCGGGGAGCTGTTTTTT. As protein: CASSYVAGGSGTGELFF.

Ten or more counts support this clonotype. The chain recombines TRBV30 with TRBJ2-7; the D gene is possibly TRBD1 (5 bases). V lost 1 base and J lost 4, with 11 bases in between. The germline V gene has CDR1 GTSNPN and CDR2 SVGIG (reference sequence). The CDR3 has 13 amino acids. The CDR3 DNA reads as TGTGCCTGGAGTGGGGGTAGGGGTTACGAGCAGTACTTC. This encodes CAWSGGRGYEQYF.

Ten or more counts support this clonotype. V usage is TRBV6-2 or TRBV6-3 and J usage is TRBJ2-2, with 8 bases lining up with TRBD1. Germline lookup yields CDR1 MNHEY and CDR2 SVGEGT. The CDR3 has 15 residues. With V trimmed by 7 bases and J by 2 bases, 6 bases remained unmatched. The CDR3 loop reads CASKVGQGNTGELFF. CDR3 coding DNA: TGTGCCAGCAAAGTTGGACAGGGAAACACCGGGGAGCTGTTTTTT.

At least ten counts were recorded for this clonotype. V and J are TRBV6-1 and TRBJ1-5; weak D call: TRBD1 (6 bases). The CDR3 has 15 amino acids. Trimming stripped 4 bases from V and 3 bases from J, with 13 bases between. Germline V gene sequence: CDR1 MNHNS, CDR2 SASEGT. CDR3: CASSGTATSNQPQHF. The CDR3 DNA is TGTGCCAGCAGTGGGACAGCGACTTCCAATCAGCCCCAGCATTTT.

The table lists this clonotype with many counts. The CDR3 region is CASSQQGGRSYNEQFF. CDR3 nucleotides: TGCGCCAGCAGCCAACAGGGGGGGCGCTCCTACAATGAGCAGTTCTTC. V and J are TRBV4-1 and TRBJ2-1; D is perhaps TRBD1 or TRBD2 (7 bases each). The V and J ends lost 2 bases and 0 bases respectively, with 11 bases between them. CDR1 MGHRA and CDR2 YSYEKL come from the germline V gene. CDR3 size: 16 residues.

The chain recombines TRBV19 with TRBJ2-7; TRBD1 agrees at 10 bases. CDR3 length: 14 amino acids. The germline gives CDR1 LNHDA, CDR2 SQIVND (reference sequence). Losses at the gene ends were 5 bases for V and 7 bases for J; bases not matched to a gene: 8. The chain's CDR3 is CASSLRQGAEEQYF. Here the CDR3 DNA reads TGTGCCAGTAGTCTCCGACAGGGGGCAGAAGAGCAGTACTTC.

The chain is built from TRBV20-1 and TRBJ1-2; 10 nucleotides agree with TRBD1. V gave up 2 bases and J gave up 4 bases; unmatched junction bases: 13. Per the germline V gene, CDR1 is DFQATT and CDR2 is SNEGSKA (reference sequence). The CDR3 is 17 residues long. In DNA form, the CDR3 reads TGCAGTGCTAGATATAAAGACAGGGGGCGAAGTAGCTATGGCTACACCTTC. This translates into CSARYKDRGRSSYGYTF.

This clonotype has more than one count but fewer than ten. Possible read error: a much larger clone is one base away. The rearrangement joins TRBV2 to TRBJ1-1, with D possibly TRBD1 on 6 matching bases. There are 16 residues in the CDR3. Germline V gives CDR1 SNHLY, CDR2 FYNNEI. This CDR3 is CASSPQGRGTLAEASF. Written as DNA, the CDR3 is TGTGCCAGCAGTCCACAGGGTCGGGGCACTCTCGCTGAAGCTTCCTTT.

In regard to this clonotype: A far larger clone is a single base away, which makes a read error likely. J is TRBJ1-2 and V is TRBV7-9; 8 bases fit TRBD1. This CDR3 is 15 amino acids long. Trimming took 6 bases from V and 7 from J; bases not matched to a gene: 13. Germline V gene sequence: CDR1 SEHNR, CDR2 FQNEAQ (reference sequence). This CDR3 is CASRRYRGFGSGYTF. The CDR3 DNA is TGTGCCAGCAGACGCTACAGGGGGTTTGGAAGTGGCTACACCTTC.

This clonotype was counted many times. The CDR3 coding sequence is TGTGCCAGCAGTGAATGGGGGACTAGCGGGAGAAAGCAGTTCTTC. It codes for CASSEWGTSGRKQFF. The chain couples TRBV25-1 to TRBJ2-1, with 14 bases identical to TRBD2. CDR3 size: 15 residues. With V trimmed by 1 base and J by 11 bases, 4 bases remained unmatched. The germline V gene encodes CDR1 MGHDK and CDR2 SYGVNS.

This clonotype has a count of ten or more. CDR3 loop: CAIREDGRRGQYF. The CDR3 DNA is TGTGCCATCAGGGAGGACGGAAGACGGGGTCAGTACTTC. The genes are TRBV10-3 and TRBJ2-7; a weak D match, TRBD2 (5 bases). The CDR3 contains 13 residues. Germline CDR1 reads ENHRY; CDR2 reads SYGVKD. With 6 bases removed from V and 10 bases from J, the gap between germline ends came to 19 bases.

The chain links TRBV6-2 or TRBV6-3 to TRBJ2-7; D remains ambiguous. The CDR3 consists of 12 residues. Per germline, CDR1 MNHEY and CDR2 SVGEGT. Trimming pared 5 bases from V and 4 bases from J, leaving 9 bases between. CDR3 sequence: CASSNHLYEQYF. CDR3 in DNA: TGTGCCAGCAGTAACCACCTTTACGAGCAGTACTTC.

In its sample, this clonotype was seen many times. The genes are TRBV3-1 and TRBJ2-7, with TRBD1 as a possible D gene (5 bases). V lost 1 base and J lost 4, with 14 bases in between. Germline V CDR1 and CDR2: LGHDT, YNNKEL (reference sequence). CDR3 size: 15 residues. This CDR3 is CASSQGQGVSYEQYF. CDR3 in DNA: TGTGCCAGCAGCCAAGGTCAAGGGGTTAGTTACGAGCAGTACTTC.

Remarks on this clonotype: A far larger clone is only one base removed, so a read error is likely. V gene TRBV6-4 combines with J gene TRBJ2-2; D uncertain. Germline CDR1 and CDR2: MRHNA and SNTAGT. V was shortened by 6 bases and J by 4 bases, with 9 bases between the two germline ends. CDR3 length: 13 residues. The CDR3 protein is CASSVEGTGELFF. CDR3 nucleotides: TGTGCCAGCAGCGTAGAAGGCACCGGGGAGCTGTTTTTT.